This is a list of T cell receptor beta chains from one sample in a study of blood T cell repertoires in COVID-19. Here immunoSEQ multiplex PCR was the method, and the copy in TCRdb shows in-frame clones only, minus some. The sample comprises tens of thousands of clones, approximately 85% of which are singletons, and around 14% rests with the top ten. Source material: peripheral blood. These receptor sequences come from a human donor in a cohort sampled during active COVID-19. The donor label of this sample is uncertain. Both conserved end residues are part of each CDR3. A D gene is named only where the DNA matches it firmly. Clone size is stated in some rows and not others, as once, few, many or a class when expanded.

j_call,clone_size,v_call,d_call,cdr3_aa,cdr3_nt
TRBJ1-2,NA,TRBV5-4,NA,CASTKGGGGIGGYTF,TGTGCCAGCACCAAAGGAGGTGGAGGGATAGGAGGCTACACCTTC
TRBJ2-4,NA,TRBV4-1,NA,CASSQDPPSERAKNIQYF,TGCGCCAGCAGCCAAGACCCCCCTTCGGAGAGGGCCAAAAACATTCAGTACTTC
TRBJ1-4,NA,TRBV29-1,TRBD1,CSVELTGGGEKLFF,TGCAGCGTTGAATTAACAGGGGGTGGTGAAAAACTGTTTTTT
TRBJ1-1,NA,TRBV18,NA,CASSPASRVNTEAFF,TGTGCCAGCTCACCGGCGAGCAGGGTGAACACTGAAGCTTTCTTT
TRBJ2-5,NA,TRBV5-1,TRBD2,CASSLASGGNQETQYF,TGCGCCAGCAGCTTGGCTAGCGGGGGGAACCAAGAGACCCAGTACTTC
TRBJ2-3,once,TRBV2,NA,CASSEKGAMRTDTQYF,TGTGCCAGCAGTGAAAAGGGAGCGATGCGCACAGATACGCAGTATTTT
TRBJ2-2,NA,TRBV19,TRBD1,CASSTGTGGFTGELFF,TGTGCCAGTAGTACGGGGACAGGGGGGTTCACCGGGGAGCTGTTTTTT
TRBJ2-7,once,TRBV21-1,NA,CASSKAGQGGNYEQYF,TGTGCCAGCAGCAAAGCCGGACAGGGAGGAAACTACGAGCAGTACTTC
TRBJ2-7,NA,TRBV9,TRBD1,CASSETGSIGEQYF,TGTGCCAGCAGCGAGACAGGGAGTATCGGCGAGCAGTACTTC
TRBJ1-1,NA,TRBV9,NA,CASSEGAANTEAFF,TGTGCCAGCAGCGAAGGGGCAGCGAACACTGAAGCTTTCTTT
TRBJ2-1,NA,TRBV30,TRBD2,CAWSPGTSGRGNEQFF,TGTGCCTGGAGTCCCGGGACTAGCGGCCGGGGTAATGAGCAGTTCTTC
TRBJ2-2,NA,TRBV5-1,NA,CASTASGNTGELFF,TGCGCCAGCACTGCTTCCGGGAACACCGGGGAGCTGTTTTTT
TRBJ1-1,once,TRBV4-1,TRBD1,CASSQVLQGAKNTEAFF,TGCGCCAGCAGCCAAGTCCTACAGGGGGCGAAGAACACTGAAGCTTTCTTT
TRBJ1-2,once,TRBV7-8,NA,CASSLNYGSGGYYGYTF,TGTGCCAGCAGCTTAAATTATGGGTCGGGGGGCTACTATGGCTACACCTTC
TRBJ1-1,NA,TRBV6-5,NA,CASSYSYPGTEAFF,TGTGCCAGCAGTTACTCGTATCCGGGCACTGAAGCTTTCTTT
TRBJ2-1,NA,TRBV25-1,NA,CASSVPGQGARNEQFF,TGTGCCAGCAGTGTCCCGGGACAAGGGGCCCGCAATGAGCAGTTCTTC
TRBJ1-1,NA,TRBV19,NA,CASTINPGWGNTEAFF,TGTGCCAGTACCATCAATCCGGGATGGGGTAACACTGAAGCTTTCTTT
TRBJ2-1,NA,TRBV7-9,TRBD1,CASSQSDRDEQFF,TGTGCCAGCAGCCAATCCGACAGGGATGAGCAGTTCTTC
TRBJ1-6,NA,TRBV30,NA,CAWKRGRNSPLHF,TGTGCCTGGAAACGAGGTCGTAATTCACCCCTCCACTTT
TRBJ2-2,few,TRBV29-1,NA,CSVDPGLAGELFF,TGCAGCGTTGATCCAGGTTTGGCCGGGGAGCTGTTTTTT
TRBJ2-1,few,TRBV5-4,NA,CASSFSGGRLDEQFF,TGTGCCAGCAGCTTCTCGGGGGGCCGGTTGGATGAGCAGTTCTTC
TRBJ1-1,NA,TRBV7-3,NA,CASSLTLRSEAFF,TGTGCCAGCAGCTTAACCCTTAGGAGTGAAGCTTTCTTT
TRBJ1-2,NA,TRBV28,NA,CASSFSGVSGYTF,TGTGCCAGCAGTTTTTCGGGGGTGAGTGGCTACACCTTC
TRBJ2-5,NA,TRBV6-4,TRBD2,CASSEGSGEGTQYF,TGTGCCAGCAGTGAAGGTTCTGGGGAGGGGACCCAGTACTTC
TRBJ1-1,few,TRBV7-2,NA,CASSLALGYTEAFF,TGTGCCAGCAGCTTAGCGCTGGGCTACACTGAAGCTTTCTTT
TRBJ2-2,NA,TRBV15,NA,CATSREFRAAGELFF,TGTGCCACCAGCAGAGAATTCAGGGCGGCCGGGGAGCTGTTTTTT
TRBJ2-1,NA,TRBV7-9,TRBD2,CASSLVLAVNEQFF,TGTGCCAGCAGCTTAGTACTAGCGGTCAATGAGCAGTTCTTC
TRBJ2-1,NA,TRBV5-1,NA,CASSTRDNWGNEQFF,TGCGCCAGCAGCACCCGGGACAACTGGGGGAATGAGCAGTTCTTC
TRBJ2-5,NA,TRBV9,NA,CASSPFTTPGTQYF,TGTGCCAGCAGCCCTTTCACTACCCCTGGGACCCAGTACTTC
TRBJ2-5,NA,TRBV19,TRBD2,CASSIRLAGGPGQETQYF,TGTGCCAGTAGTATAAGACTAGCGGGGGGGCCGGGGCAAGAGACCCAGTACTTC
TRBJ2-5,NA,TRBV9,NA,CASSVRASPQETQYF,TGTGCCAGCAGCGTAAGGGCTAGCCCCCAAGAGACCCAGTACTTC
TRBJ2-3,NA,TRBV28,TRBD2,CASSLLPSGGAGGTQYF,TGTGCCAGCAGTCTACTACCTAGCGGGGGGGCCGGCGGGACGCAGTATTTT
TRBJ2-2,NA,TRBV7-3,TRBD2,CASTSGGGELFF,TGTGCCAGTACAAGCGGGGGCGGGGAGCTGTTTTTT
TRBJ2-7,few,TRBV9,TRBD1,CASSKGGRNPYEQYF,TGTGCCAGCAGCAAAGGGGGCAGGAATCCCTACGAGCAGTACTTC
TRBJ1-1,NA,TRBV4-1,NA,CASSLGSGLMNTEAFF,TGCGCCAGCAGCCTCGGGAGTGGACTTATGAACACTGAAGCTTTCTTT
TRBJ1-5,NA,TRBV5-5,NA,CASSSFPGQPQHF,TGTGCCAGCAGCTCCTTCCCCGGTCAGCCCCAGCATTTT
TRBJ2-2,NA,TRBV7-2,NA,CASSDPGTFVGELFF,TGTGCCAGCAGCGATCCCGGGACATTCGTCGGGGAGCTGTTTTTT
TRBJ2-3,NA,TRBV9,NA,CASTSRVDTQYF,TGTGCCAGCACCTCCCGGGTAGATACGCAGTATTTT
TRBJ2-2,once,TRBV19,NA,CASQGLGTGELFF,TGTGCCAGTCAGGGTCTCGGCACCGGGGAGCTGTTTTTT
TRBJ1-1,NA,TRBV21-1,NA,CASSKGGTGYTNTEAFF,TGTGCCAGCAGCAAAGGTGGGACAGGGTACACGAACACTGAAGCTTTCTTT